This T cell receptor beta chain stems from a study of T cells in Graves' hyperthyroidism and ophthalmopathy. At the level of the study: Any treatment followed the collection of peripheral blood at initial diagnosis.

Germline CDR1 and CDR2: SGHNT and YENEEA. The CDR3 consists of 13 residues. Trimming took 5 bases from V and 4 from J; bases not matched to a gene: 3. Study-wide findings and caveats: Using 13 V-J features, a model discriminated ophthalmopathy from stable hyperthyroidism.

In this sample, this clonotype turned up many times. What it binds is unknown. The investigators amplified TCR beta CDR3 regions from RNA transcripts. During a first-round RT-PCR of the TCR CDR3, the HTBI primer set was used. From the multiplex PCR reads, TCRdb called clonotypes with MiXCR, one entry per CDR3 protein. The sample yields around 380,000 distinct CDR3 sequences, about 13% seen once. Patients having uncontrolled infection, another autoimmune disease, pregnancy or lactation were not included. The diagnoses drew upon clinical symptoms, serum thyroxine and TRAb, thyroid ultrasound and orbital computed tomography.

Specimen: blood. This TCR was sampled from a man between 25 and 39 years old with Graves' hyperthyroidism that later progressed to Graves' ophthalmopathy. The chain employs TRBV11-3 and TRBJ1-2, with 8 nucleotides matching TRBD1. The CDR3 here is CASSGDRTYGYTF. As DNA, the CDR3 is TGTGCCAGCAGCGGGGACAGGACCTATGGCTACACCTTC.